Listed below are T cell receptor beta chains from one sample, sequenced in a study of blood T cells in healthy people across ages. TCRdb passed the 5' RACE reads through MiXCR, listing each CDR3 protein once. The sample lists 1,100,000 or so distinct CDR3 sequences, more than 35% occurring once. Sequenced input: blood. The receptors were sampled from a woman aged 60-75 years in good health. CDR3s include the opening cysteine and the closing phenylalanine or tryptophan. Each record gives: V gene, J gene, CDR3 length, D gene, clone size, CDR3 DNA, CDR3 protein. A D gene is named only where the DNA matches it firmly. A clone size is listed for some rows: how often the clone was seen (once, few, many), or a class if it is expanded.

V gene: TRBV6-5
J gene: TRBJ2-7
CDR3 length: 14
D gene: TRBD1
clone size: NA
CDR3 DNA: TGTGCCAGCACCCCCCAGACAGGGTCGGACGAGCAGTACTTC
CDR3 protein: CASTPQTGSDEQYF

V gene: TRBV11-2
J gene: TRBJ2-1
CDR3 length: 15
D gene: NA
clone size: NA
CDR3 DNA: TGTGCCAGCAGCTCTTTCGAGGGGGGCTACAATGAGCAGTTCTTC
CDR3 protein: CASSSFEGGYNEQFF

V gene: TRBV6-5
J gene: TRBJ2-3
CDR3 length: 16
D gene: TRBD2
clone size: few
CDR3 DNA: TGTGCCAGCAGGGCGACTAGCGGGAGTCTGACAGATACGCAGTATTTT
CDR3 protein: CASRATSGSLTDTQYF

V gene: TRBV28
J gene: TRBJ2-3
CDR3 length: 15
D gene: TRBD2
clone size: few
CDR3 DNA: TGTGCCAGCAGCGCTAGCGGGAGGGGCACAGATACGCAGTATTTT
CDR3 protein: CASSASGRGTDTQYF

V gene: TRBV24-1
J gene: TRBJ2-1
CDR3 length: 13
D gene: TRBD1
clone size: NA
CDR3 DNA: TGTGCCACCGCCGGGACAGTAAACTACGAGCAGTTCTTC
CDR3 protein: CATAGTVNYEQFF

V gene: TRBV20-1
J gene: TRBJ2-7
CDR3 length: 15
D gene: TRBD1
clone size: once
CDR3 DNA: TGCAGTGCTAGACTCCGGGACAGAGCCACCTGCGAGCAGTACTTC
CDR3 protein: CSARLRDRATCEQYF

V gene: TRBV7-9
J gene: TRBJ2-7
CDR3 length: 11
D gene: NA
clone size: few
CDR3 DNA: TGTGCCAGCAGCTTAGGCGAACAGCAGTACTTC
CDR3 protein: CASSLGEQQYF

V gene: TRBV29-1
J gene: TRBJ1-5
CDR3 length: 12
D gene: TRBD1
clone size: few
CDR3 DNA: TGCAGCGTACAGGGGAGCAATCAGCCCCAGCATTTT
CDR3 protein: CSVQGSNQPQHF

V gene: TRBV29-1
J gene: TRBJ2-1
CDR3 length: 15
D gene: TRBD1
clone size: NA
CDR3 DNA: TGCAGCGTAGCCGGGACAGTGAATTCCTACAATGAGCAGTTCTTC
CDR3 protein: CSVAGTVNSYNEQFF

V gene: TRBV20-1
J gene: TRBJ2-7
CDR3 length: 16
D gene: TRBD2
clone size: NA
CDR3 DNA: TGCAGTGCTAGGGACCTCACAGCGGGAGGATCCTACGAGCAGTACTTC
CDR3 protein: CSARDLTAGGSYEQYF

V gene: TRBV3-1
J gene: TRBJ2-5
CDR3 length: 14
D gene: TRBD2
clone size: NA
CDR3 DNA: TGTGCCAGCAGCCGCGGGACTAGCGGGAGAAATGTGTACTTC
CDR3 protein: CASSRGTSGRNVYF

V gene: TRBV29-1
J gene: TRBJ1-5
CDR3 length: 15
D gene: TRBD1
clone size: NA
CDR3 DNA: TGCAGCGTTGCACCACAGGGGGATGGCAATCAGCCCCAGCATTTT
CDR3 protein: CSVAPQGDGNQPQHF

V gene: TRBV29-1
J gene: TRBJ1-2
CDR3 length: 13
D gene: TRBD1
clone size: few
CDR3 DNA: TGCAGCGTTGATGACAGGGGTGACTATGGCTACACCTTC
CDR3 protein: CSVDDRGDYGYTF

V gene: TRBV28
J gene: TRBJ2-3
CDR3 length: 13
D gene: NA
clone size: few
CDR3 DNA: TGTGCCAGCGCCAGAGACAGCACAGATACGCAGTATTTT
CDR3 protein: CASARDSTDTQYF

V gene: TRBV18
J gene: TRBJ2-7
CDR3 length: 16
D gene: NA
clone size: NA
CDR3 DNA: TGTGCCAGCTCACCACCGATGCAGGGAACACCCTACGAGCAGTACTTC
CDR3 protein: CASSPPMQGTPYEQYF

V gene: TRBV2
J gene: TRBJ1-1
CDR3 length: 14
D gene: NA
clone size: NA
CDR3 DNA: TGTGCCAGCAGTGCAGGGGTGGGGAACACTGAAGCTTTCTTT
CDR3 protein: CASSAGVGNTEAFF

V gene: TRBV19
J gene: TRBJ2-3
CDR3 length: 14
D gene: TRBD2
clone size: NA
CDR3 DNA: TGTGCCAGTAGTCCCCAGCGGGATGCAGATACGCAGTATTTT
CDR3 protein: CASSPQRDADTQYF

V gene: TRBV2
J gene: TRBJ2-1
CDR3 length: 16
D gene: TRBD2
clone size: NA
CDR3 DNA: TGTGCCAGCAGTGAAGATACCGGACTAGTAGGCAATGAGCAGTTCTTC
CDR3 protein: CASSEDTGLVGNEQFF

V gene: TRBV7-8
J gene: TRBJ2-7
CDR3 length: 16
D gene: TRBD2
clone size: NA
CDR3 DNA: TGTGCCAGCAGCTTAGAGACTAGCGGGAACACCTACGAGCAGTACTTC
CDR3 protein: CASSLETSGNTYEQYF

V gene: TRBV20-1
J gene: TRBJ2-1
CDR3 length: 16
D gene: TRBD2
clone size: few
CDR3 DNA: TGCAGTGCCAAGAGGGGGGCGGGAGGGCCTGGCAATGAGCAGTTCTTC
CDR3 protein: CSAKRGAGGPGNEQFF

V gene: TRBV12-3/TRBV12-4
J gene: TRBJ2-5
CDR3 length: 14
D gene: TRBD2
clone size: NA
CDR3 DNA: TGTGCCAGCAGTTTCGGGACTAACCAAGAGACCCAGTACTTC
CDR3 protein: CASSFGTNQETQYF

V gene: TRBV29-1
J gene: TRBJ2-3
CDR3 length: 14
D gene: NA
clone size: NA
CDR3 DNA: TGCAGCGTTGAAGGACAGGCGAGCACAGATACGCAGTATTTT
CDR3 protein: CSVEGQASTDTQYF

V gene: TRBV30
J gene: TRBJ2-1
CDR3 length: 14
D gene: TRBD1
clone size: NA
CDR3 DNA: TGTGCCTGGACCTTCGGGACAGGGCGAAATGAGCAGTTCTTC
CDR3 protein: CAWTFGTGRNEQFF

V gene: TRBV27
J gene: TRBJ2-5
CDR3 length: 15
D gene: TRBD1
clone size: few
CDR3 DNA: TGTGCCAGCAGTTTTTGGGCAGGGGGCCAAGAGACCCAGTACTTC
CDR3 protein: CASSFWAGGQETQYF

V gene: TRBV4-1
J gene: TRBJ2-7
CDR3 length: 13
D gene: TRBD2
clone size: NA
CDR3 DNA: TGCGCCAGCAGCCAACTACTAGCGGGGGAGCAGTACTTC
CDR3 protein: CASSQLLAGEQYF

V gene: TRBV12-3/TRBV12-4
J gene: TRBJ2-3
CDR3 length: 12
D gene: NA
clone size: many
CDR3 DNA: TGTGCCAGCAGTTTGTTGACAGATACGCAGTATTTT
CDR3 protein: CASSLLTDTQYF

V gene: TRBV7-8
J gene: TRBJ2-5
CDR3 length: 15
D gene: NA
clone size: NA
CDR3 DNA: TGTGCCAGCAGCTTAGCGGGAGTTGGCCAAGAGACCCAGTACTTC
CDR3 protein: CASSLAGVGQETQYF

V gene: TRBV5-1
J gene: TRBJ2-1
CDR3 length: 14
D gene: NA
clone size: NA
CDR3 DNA: TGCGCCAGCAGCCAGGATGAGGGTGGCTATGAGCAGTTCTTC
CDR3 protein: CASSQDEGGYEQFF

V gene: TRBV7-9
J gene: TRBJ2-1
CDR3 length: 16
D gene: TRBD2
clone size: few
CDR3 DNA: TGTGCTAGCAGCCCCTCCGGACTAGCGGGAGCCAATGAGCAGTTCTTC
CDR3 protein: CASSPSGLAGANEQFF

V gene: TRBV25-1
J gene: TRBJ2-1
CDR3 length: 17
D gene: NA
clone size: NA
CDR3 DNA: TGTGCCAGCAGTGAATCGGGCATCATGTTCTCCTACAATGAGCAGTTCTTC
CDR3 protein: CASSESGIMFSYNEQFF

V gene: TRBV27
J gene: TRBJ2-5
CDR3 length: 14
D gene: NA
clone size: NA
CDR3 DNA: TGTGCCAGCAGTTTAATCAGAAACCGAGAGACCCAGTACTTC
CDR3 protein: CASSLIRNRETQYF

V gene: TRBV15
J gene: TRBJ2-3
CDR3 length: 15
D gene: TRBD1
clone size: NA
CDR3 DNA: TGTGCCACCAGCAGGGGGACAGGGTGGACAGATACGCAGTATTTT
CDR3 protein: CATSRGTGWTDTQYF

V gene: TRBV29-1
J gene: TRBJ2-5
CDR3 length: 17
D gene: TRBD2
clone size: few
CDR3 DNA: TGCAGCGTTGATGGGCTAGCGGTGACGGGTTTCCAAGAGACCCAGTACTTC
CDR3 protein: CSVDGLAVTGFQETQYF

V gene: TRBV18
J gene: TRBJ2-5
CDR3 length: 14
D gene: NA
clone size: NA
CDR3 DNA: TGTGCCAGCTCACCGAGGATCGGGGAAGAGACCCAGTACTTC
CDR3 protein: CASSPRIGEETQYF

V gene: TRBV5-1
J gene: TRBJ2-7
CDR3 length: 17
D gene: NA
clone size: NA
CDR3 DNA: TGCGCCAGCAGCTTGAGGGCTAGCGTACAGAGCTCCTACGAGCAGTACTTC
CDR3 protein: CASSLRASVQSSYEQYF

V gene: TRBV29-1
J gene: TRBJ2-5
CDR3 length: 11
D gene: NA
clone size: NA
CDR3 DNA: TGCAGCGGGCAGGAGGGCGAGACCCAGTACTTC
CDR3 protein: CSGQEGETQYF

V gene: TRBV6-6
J gene: TRBJ2-7
CDR3 length: 16
D gene: TRBD1
clone size: NA
CDR3 DNA: TGTGCCAGCAGTTACTCACCGACAGGGGCGTACAATGAGCAGTACTTC
CDR3 protein: CASSYSPTGAYNEQYF

V gene: TRBV20-1
J gene: TRBJ1-1
CDR3 length: 14
D gene: TRBD1
clone size: NA
CDR3 DNA: TGCAGTAGCGGTTTCCAGGGGGTTGGGACTGAAGCTTTCTTT
CDR3 protein: CSSGFQGVGTEAFF

V gene: TRBV9
J gene: TRBJ2-7
CDR3 length: 16
D gene: TRBD2
clone size: NA
CDR3 DNA: TGTGCCAGCAGCGTCGTGACTAGCGGAAATATCTACGAGCAGTACTTC
CDR3 protein: CASSVVTSGNIYEQYF

V gene: TRBV5-6
J gene: TRBJ2-7
CDR3 length: 17
D gene: TRBD1
clone size: NA
CDR3 DNA: TGTGCCAGCAGCTTAAGCTACCGGGACAGGTCAAACTACGAGCAGTACTTC
CDR3 protein: CASSLSYRDRSNYEQYF

V gene: TRBV7-2
J gene: TRBJ2-5
CDR3 length: 15
D gene: TRBD1
clone size: few
CDR3 DNA: TGTGCCAGCAGCCAAGGGGACAGTGGAAGAGAGACCCAGTACTTC
CDR3 protein: CASSQGDSGRETQYF

V gene: TRBV27
J gene: TRBJ2-1
CDR3 length: 13
D gene: TRBD2
clone size: NA
CDR3 DNA: TGTGCCAGCAGTGTTGGACTAGCGGGCCAGCAGTTCTTC
CDR3 protein: CASSVGLAGQQFF

V gene: TRBV27
J gene: TRBJ2-1
CDR3 length: 13
D gene: TRBD2
clone size: NA
CDR3 DNA: TGTGCCAGCCGGACTAGCGAATACAATGAGCAGTTCTTC
CDR3 protein: CASRTSEYNEQFF

V gene: TRBV9
J gene: TRBJ2-5
CDR3 length: 14
D gene: TRBD2
clone size: NA
CDR3 DNA: TGTGCCAGCAGCACGGGAGGGGGGGAAGAGACCCAGTACTTC
CDR3 protein: CASSTGGGEETQYF

V gene: TRBV4-1
J gene: TRBJ2-3
CDR3 length: 15
D gene: NA
clone size: few
CDR3 DNA: TGCGCCAGCAGCCAAGAGGGTATTACCACAGATACGCAGTATTTT
CDR3 protein: CASSQEGITTDTQYF

V gene: TRBV5-1
J gene: TRBJ1-5
CDR3 length: 15
D gene: NA
clone size: NA
CDR3 DNA: TGCGCCAGCAGCTTGGCCGGGTCTAGCGAGCAGCCCCAGCATTTT
CDR3 protein: CASSLAGSSEQPQHF